Sequencing of this T cell receptor (beta chain) was carried out in a study of identical twins listed by TCRdb under 2016. With regard to the full study: The study deep-sequenced TCR alpha and beta repertoires from monozygotic twins, unrelated adults of various ages and cord blood to test whether fetal clonotypes persist. Replicate twin experiments were performed at different times using different library preparation protocols to rule out contamination. Beyond this particular receptor, the publication reports: Because the same donors could not be followed over many years, conclusions were based on cross-sectional statistical analysis. Abundant cord blood beta clonotypes carried fewer insertions; young adult naive repertoires showed a weaker similar trend, while memory repertoires showed none. In monozygotic twins, out-of-frame TCR alpha sharing was systematically underestimated by recombination models, although the models agreed with sharing between unrelated individuals. Excess twin sharing in beta out-of-frame sequences was weaker because fewer shared sequences lowered the signal-to-noise ratio. Compared with coincidental sharing between unrelated individuals, an excess of low generation-probability sequences was observed among out-of-frame TCR alpha sequences shared between twins. Invariant T cells such as MAIT and iNKT could partly confound zero-insertion analyses, though diverse VJ usage argued against this for most clonotypes.

Library preparation used 5' RACE. The data were produced on an Illumina HiSeq 2000. Template switching introduced a universal primer binding site; the final cDNA contained a unique molecular identifier, enabling accurate counting of TCR cDNA molecules. First-strand cDNA for TCR alpha and beta chains was synthesized from specific primers in the conserved constant-segment region. To control for contamination, every cDNA library carried two barcodes: a SMART-Mk sample barcode plus Illumina barcodes. TruSeq adapter sequences, together with Illumina sample barcodes, were added in two successive PCR steps. TCR alpha and beta cDNA libraries were sequenced on the Illumina HiSeq platform with custom primers. The source study handled its data this way. Unique molecular identifiers were extracted from raw reads with MiGEC, and CDR3 positions were determined with MiXCR. Recombination models were inferred per individual with the repgenHMM and IGoR tools using an EM algorithm. The tcR package in R was used for shared clonotype analysis, with sharing normalized by the product of cloneset sizes. Out-of-frame nonproductive sequences were analyzed to study raw recombination free of thymic and clonal selection effects. The raw public reads went through TCRdb reprocessing: fastp at Q25, MiXCR clone calling, in-frame beta chains kept. For every CDR3 protein sequence, its rows merge into one entry that carries the most common genes and DNA. The V and J calls come from TCRdb's annotation, not from the publication. The sample table records 1.5 million to 2 million distinct CDR3 sequences; 25% to 35% of these occur just once. About 0.27% of the sample lies in the top ten.

Per the germline V gene, SGDLS is the CDR1 and YYNGEE is the CDR2. V was cut back by 3 bases and J by 8 bases, leaving a gap of 21 bases between them. The CDR3 runs 16 amino acids, cysteine and phenylalanine included. The sequence is cut down to CDR3 DNA, 48 bases in frame from base 1. This clonotype was seen a few times. Its target antigen remains unknown. Base qualities were left out, and no much larger clone turns up one base away. Every donor was a healthy Caucasian. Sequencing used cord blood. The receptor was derived from a newborn girl in good health. The chain is encoded by TRBV9 joined to TRBJ2-1; the D gene is not confidently resolved. The nucleotide sequence reads as follows: TGTGCCAGCAGCGCCCAAGCCGCGCGTCGAGGCGATGAGCAGTTCTTC. It translates as CASSAQAARRGDEQFF.